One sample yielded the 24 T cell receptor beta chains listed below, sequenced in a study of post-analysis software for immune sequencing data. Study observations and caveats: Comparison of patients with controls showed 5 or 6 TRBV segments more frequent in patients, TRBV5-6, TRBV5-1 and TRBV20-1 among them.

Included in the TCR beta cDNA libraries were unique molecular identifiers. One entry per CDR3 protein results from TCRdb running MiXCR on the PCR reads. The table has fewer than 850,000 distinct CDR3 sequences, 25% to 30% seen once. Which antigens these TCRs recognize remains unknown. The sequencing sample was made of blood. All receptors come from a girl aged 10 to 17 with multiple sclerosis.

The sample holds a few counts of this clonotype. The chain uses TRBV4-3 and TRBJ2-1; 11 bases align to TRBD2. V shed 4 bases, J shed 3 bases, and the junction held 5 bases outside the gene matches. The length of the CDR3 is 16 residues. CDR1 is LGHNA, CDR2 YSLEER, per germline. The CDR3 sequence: CASSPVAGGDYNEQFF. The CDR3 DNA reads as TGCGCCAGCAGCCCAGTAGCGGGAGGGGACTACAATGAGCAGTTCTTC.

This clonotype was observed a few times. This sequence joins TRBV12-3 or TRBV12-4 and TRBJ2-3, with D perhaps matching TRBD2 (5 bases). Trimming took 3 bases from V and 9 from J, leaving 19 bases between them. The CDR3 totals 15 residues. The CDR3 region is CASSFGLESLGTQYF. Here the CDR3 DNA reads TGTGCCAGCAGTTTCGGACTCGAGTCGCTTGGGACGCAGTATTTT.

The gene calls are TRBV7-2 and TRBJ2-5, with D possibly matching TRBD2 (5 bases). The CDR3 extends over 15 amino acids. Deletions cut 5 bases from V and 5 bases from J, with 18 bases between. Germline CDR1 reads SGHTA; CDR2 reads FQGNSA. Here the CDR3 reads CASSPGLIPRETQYF. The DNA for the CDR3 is TGTGCCAGCAGCCCAGGACTCATTCCCCGGGAGACCCAGTACTTC.

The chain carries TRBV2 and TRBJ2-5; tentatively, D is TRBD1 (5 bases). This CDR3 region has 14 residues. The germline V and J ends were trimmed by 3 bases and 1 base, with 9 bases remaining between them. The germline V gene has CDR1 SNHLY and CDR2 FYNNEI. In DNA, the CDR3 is TGTGCCAGCAGTGACTGGACAACCCAAGAGACCCAGTACTTC. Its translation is CASSDWTTQETQYF.

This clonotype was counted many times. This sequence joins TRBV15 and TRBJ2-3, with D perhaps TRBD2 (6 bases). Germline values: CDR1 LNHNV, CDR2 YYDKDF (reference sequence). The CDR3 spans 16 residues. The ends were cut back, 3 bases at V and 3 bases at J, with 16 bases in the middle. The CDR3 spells CATSSLPPGRTDTQYF. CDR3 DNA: TGTGCCACCAGCAGCCTACCTCCGGGGAGGACAGATACGCAGTATTTT.

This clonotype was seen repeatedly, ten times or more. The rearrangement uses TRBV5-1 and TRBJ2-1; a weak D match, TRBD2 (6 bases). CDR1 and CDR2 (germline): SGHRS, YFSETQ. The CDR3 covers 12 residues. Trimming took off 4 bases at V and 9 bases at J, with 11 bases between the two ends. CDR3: CASSTDYGEQFF. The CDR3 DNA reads TGCGCCAGCAGCACGGACTATGGTGAGCAGTTCTTC.

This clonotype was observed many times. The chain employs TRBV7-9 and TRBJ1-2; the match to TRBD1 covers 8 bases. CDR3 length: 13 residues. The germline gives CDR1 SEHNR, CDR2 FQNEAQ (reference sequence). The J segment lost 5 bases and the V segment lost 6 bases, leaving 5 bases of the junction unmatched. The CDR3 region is CASSLDREYGYTF. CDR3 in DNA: TGTGCCAGCAGTTTGGACAGGGAGTATGGCTACACCTTC.

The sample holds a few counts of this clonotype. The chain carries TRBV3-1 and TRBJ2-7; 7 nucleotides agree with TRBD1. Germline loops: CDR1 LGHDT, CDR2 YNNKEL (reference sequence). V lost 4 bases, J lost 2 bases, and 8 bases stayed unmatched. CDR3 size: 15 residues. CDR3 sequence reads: CASSRTRQGAYEQYF. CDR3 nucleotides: TGTGCCAGCAGCCGAACTCGACAGGGAGCCTACGAGCAGTACTTC.

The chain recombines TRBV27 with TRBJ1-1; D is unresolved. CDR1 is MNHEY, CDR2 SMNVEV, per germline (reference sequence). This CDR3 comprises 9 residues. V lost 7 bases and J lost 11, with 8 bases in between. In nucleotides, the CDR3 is TGTGCCAGCAAAGTTGGGGCTTTCTTT. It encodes CASKVGAFF.

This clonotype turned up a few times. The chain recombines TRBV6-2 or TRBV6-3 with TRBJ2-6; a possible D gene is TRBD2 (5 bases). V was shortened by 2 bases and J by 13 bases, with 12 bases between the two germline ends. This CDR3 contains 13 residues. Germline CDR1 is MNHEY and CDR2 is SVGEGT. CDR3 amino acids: CASSYGGAAVLTF. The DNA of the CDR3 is TGTGCCAGCAGTTACGGCGGAGCGGCAGTCCTGACTTTC.

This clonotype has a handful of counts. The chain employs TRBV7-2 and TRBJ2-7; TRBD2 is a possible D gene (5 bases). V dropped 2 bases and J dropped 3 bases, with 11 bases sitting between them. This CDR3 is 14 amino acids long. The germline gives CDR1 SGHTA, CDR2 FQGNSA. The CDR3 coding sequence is TGTGCCAGCAGCTTATTGGCTAGCTTCTACGAGCAGTACTTC. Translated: CASSLLASFYEQYF.

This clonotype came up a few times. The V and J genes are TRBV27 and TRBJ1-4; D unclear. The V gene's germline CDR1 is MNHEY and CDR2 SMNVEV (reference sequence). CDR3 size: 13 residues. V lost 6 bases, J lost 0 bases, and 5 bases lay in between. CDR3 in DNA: TGTGCCAGCAGCCCCGCAACTAATGAAAAACTGTTTTTT. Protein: CASSPATNEKLFF.

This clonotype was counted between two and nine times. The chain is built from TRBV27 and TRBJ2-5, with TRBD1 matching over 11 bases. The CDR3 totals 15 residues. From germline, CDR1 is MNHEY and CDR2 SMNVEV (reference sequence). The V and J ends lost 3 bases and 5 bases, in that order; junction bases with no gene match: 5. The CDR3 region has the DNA TGTGCCAGCAGTTTTGTGGACAGGGGGCGTGAGACCCAGTACTTC. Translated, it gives CASSFVDRGRETQYF.

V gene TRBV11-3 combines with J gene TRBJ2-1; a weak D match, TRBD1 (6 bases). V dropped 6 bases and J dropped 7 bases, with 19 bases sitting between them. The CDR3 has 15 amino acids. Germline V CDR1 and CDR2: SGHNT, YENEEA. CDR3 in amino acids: CASSPGQSLSNEQFF. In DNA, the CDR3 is TGTGCCAGCAGTCCTGGACAGTCCTTATCGAATGAGCAGTTCTTC.

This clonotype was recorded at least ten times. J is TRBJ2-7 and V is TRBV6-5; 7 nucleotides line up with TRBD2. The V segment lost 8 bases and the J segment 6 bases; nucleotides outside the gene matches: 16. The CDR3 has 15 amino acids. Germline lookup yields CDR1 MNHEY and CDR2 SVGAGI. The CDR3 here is CASHTGAGVGLEQYF. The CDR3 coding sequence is TGTGCCAGCCACACCGGCGCGGGAGTTGGGCTCGAGCAGTACTTC.

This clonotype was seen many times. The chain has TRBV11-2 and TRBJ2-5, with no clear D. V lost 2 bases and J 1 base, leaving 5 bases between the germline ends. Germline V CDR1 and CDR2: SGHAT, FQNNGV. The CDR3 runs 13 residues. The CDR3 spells CASSLNSQETQYF. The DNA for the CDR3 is TGTGCCAGCAGCTTAAACAGCCAAGAGACCCAGTACTTC. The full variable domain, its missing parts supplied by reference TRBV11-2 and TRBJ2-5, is EAGVAQSPRYKIIEKRQSVAFWCNPISGHATLYWYQQILGQGPKLLIQFQNNGVVDDSQLPKDRFSAERLKGVDSTLKIQPAKLEDSAVYLCASSLNSQETQYFGPGTRLLVL.

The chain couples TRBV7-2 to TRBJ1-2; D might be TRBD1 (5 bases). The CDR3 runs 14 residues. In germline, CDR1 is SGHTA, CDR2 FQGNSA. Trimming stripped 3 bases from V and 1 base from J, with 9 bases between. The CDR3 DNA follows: TGTGCCAGCAGCTTGGACACGATTAACTATGGCTACACCTTC. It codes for CASSLDTINYGYTF.

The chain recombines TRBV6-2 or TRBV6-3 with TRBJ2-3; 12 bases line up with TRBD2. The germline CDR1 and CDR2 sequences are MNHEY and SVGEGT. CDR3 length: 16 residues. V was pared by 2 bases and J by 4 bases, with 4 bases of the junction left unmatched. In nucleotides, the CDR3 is TGTGCCAGCAGTTACGGACTAGCGGGAATAGCAGATACGCAGTATTTT. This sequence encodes CASSYGLAGIADTQYF.

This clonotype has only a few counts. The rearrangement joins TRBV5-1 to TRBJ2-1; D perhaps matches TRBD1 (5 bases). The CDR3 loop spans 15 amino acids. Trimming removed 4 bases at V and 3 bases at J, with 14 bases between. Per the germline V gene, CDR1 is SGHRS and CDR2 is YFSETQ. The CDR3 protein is CASSRDRANYNEQFF. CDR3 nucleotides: TGCGCCAGCAGCCGCGACAGAGCTAACTACAATGAGCAGTTCTTC.

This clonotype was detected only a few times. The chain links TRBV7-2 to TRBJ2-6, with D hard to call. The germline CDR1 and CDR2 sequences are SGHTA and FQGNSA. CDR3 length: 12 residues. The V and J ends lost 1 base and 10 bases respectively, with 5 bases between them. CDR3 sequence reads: CASSLVGNVLTF. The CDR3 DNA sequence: TGTGCCAGCAGCTTAGTCGGTAACGTCCTGACTTTC.

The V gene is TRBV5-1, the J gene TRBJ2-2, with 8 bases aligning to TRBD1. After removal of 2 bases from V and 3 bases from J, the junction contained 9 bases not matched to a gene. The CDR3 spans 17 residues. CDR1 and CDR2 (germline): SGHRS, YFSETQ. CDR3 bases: TGCGCCAGCAGCTTAGATTCGACAGGGGTGGACACCGGGGAGCTGTTTTTT. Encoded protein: CASSLDSTGVDTGELFF.

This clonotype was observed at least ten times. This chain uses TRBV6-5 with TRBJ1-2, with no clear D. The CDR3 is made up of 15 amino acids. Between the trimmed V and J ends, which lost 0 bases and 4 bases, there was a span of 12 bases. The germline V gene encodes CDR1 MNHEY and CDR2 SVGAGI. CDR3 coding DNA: TGTGCCAGCAGTTACTCGAGGGCCGCATCCTATGGCTACACCTTC. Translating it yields CASSYSRAASYGYTF.

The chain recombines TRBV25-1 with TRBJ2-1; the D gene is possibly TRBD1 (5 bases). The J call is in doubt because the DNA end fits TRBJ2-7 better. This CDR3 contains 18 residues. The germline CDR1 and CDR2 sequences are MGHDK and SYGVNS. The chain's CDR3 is CASSVSGRWGIAYNEQYF. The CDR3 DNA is TGTGCCAGCAGTGTAAGTGGTAGATGGGGCATCGCCTACAATGAGCAGTACTTC.

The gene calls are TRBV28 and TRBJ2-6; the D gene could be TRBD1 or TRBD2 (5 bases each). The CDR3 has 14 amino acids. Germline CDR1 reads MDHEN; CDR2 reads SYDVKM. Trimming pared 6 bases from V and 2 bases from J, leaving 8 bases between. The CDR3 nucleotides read TGTGCCAGCAGGGGGACGGCTGGGGCCAACGTCCTGACTTTC. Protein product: CASRGTAGANVLTF.